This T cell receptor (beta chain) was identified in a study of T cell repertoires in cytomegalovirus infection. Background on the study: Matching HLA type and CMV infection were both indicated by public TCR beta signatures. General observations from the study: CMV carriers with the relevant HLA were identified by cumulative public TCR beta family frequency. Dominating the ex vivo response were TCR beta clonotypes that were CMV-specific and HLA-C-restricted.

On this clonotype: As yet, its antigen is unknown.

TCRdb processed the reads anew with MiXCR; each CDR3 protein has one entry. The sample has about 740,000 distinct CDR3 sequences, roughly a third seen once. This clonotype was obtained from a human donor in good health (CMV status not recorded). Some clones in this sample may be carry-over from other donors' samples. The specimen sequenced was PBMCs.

CDR3: CASSERGGTSSQHF. For the CDR3, the DNA is TGTGCCAGTAGCGAGCGGGGAGGAACCTCTTCCCAGCATTTT. The rearrangement links TRBV19 to TRBJ1-5; no clear D. Trimming took off 6 bases at V and 11 bases at J, with 20 bases between the two ends. Germline lookup yields CDR1 LNHDA and CDR2 SQIVND (reference sequence). This CDR3 is 14 amino acids long.